These 12 T cell receptor beta chains came from one sample sequenced in a study of technical replicates of blood from several donors. Sequencing was performed with immunoSEQ multiplex PCR; in TCRdb, only in-frame clones are kept and a portion is missing. The profile shows over 85,000 clones, about 95% of them singletons. The specimen sequenced was T cells isolated from PBMCs. The receptors were sampled from a human donor in good health.

This rearrangement joins TRBV29-1 to TRBJ2-7; possibly TRBD1 for D (6 bases). There are 15 residues in the CDR3. Looked up from germline, CDR1 is SQVTM and CDR2 is ANQGSEA. V was pared by 1 base and J by 3 bases, with 16 bases between. CDR3 sequence reads: CSVEGAGDMYYEQYF. The DNA for the CDR3 is TGCAGCGTTGAAGGGGCAGGGGATATGTACTACGAGCAGTACTTC.

This chain uses TRBV7-6 with TRBJ2-1; D remains unclear. This CDR3 comprises 12 residues. Between the trimmed V and J ends, which lost 5 bases and 9 bases, there was a span of 11 bases. Germline loops: CDR1 SGHVS, CDR2 FNYEAQ. As DNA, the CDR3 is TGTGCCAGCAGCCCATCTAGTGGTGAGCAGTTCTTC. Translation gives CASSPSSGEQFF.

This rearrangement joins TRBV9 to TRBJ2-7; 7 nucleotides match TRBD1. The germline V gene has CDR1 SGDLS and CDR2 YYNGEE. V shed 0 bases, J shed 5 bases, and the junction held 5 bases outside the gene matches. The CDR3 consists of 14 residues. CDR3: CASSVETGLDEQYF. As DNA, the CDR3 is TGTGCCAGCAGCGTAGAGACAGGGCTGGACGAGCAGTACTTC.

The chain links TRBV5-1 to TRBJ2-1; 10 bases match TRBD2. The CDR3 extends over 17 amino acids. With 0 bases clipped from V and 8 bases from J, the junction kept 11 bases outside the gene matches. The germline CDR1 and CDR2 sequences are SGHRS and YFSETQ. The CDR3 coding sequence is TGCGCCAGCAGCTTGGAGGATCTAGCGGGAGACTATTATGAGCAGTTCTTC. This encodes CASSLEDLAGDYYEQFF.

The chain has TRBV5-8 and TRBJ1-1; D uncertain. V lost 5 bases to trimming and J lost 4 bases, with 15 bases between them. In germline, CDR1 is SGHTS, CDR2 YDEGEE. The CDR3 length is 14 residues. The DNA for the CDR3 is TGTGCCAGCAGTTTACTAGGGTCCGGCACTGAAGCTTTCTTT. It codes for CASSLLGSGTEAFF.

This clone has just a few counts. The chain is built from TRBV5-1 and TRBJ1-1; D gene unclear. Germline V gene lookup returns CDR1 SGHRS and CDR2 YFSETQ. CDR3 length: 13 residues. Deletions cut 3 bases from V and 0 bases from J, with 6 bases between. CDR3 bases: TGCGCCAGCAGCTCCCAGGTGAACACTGAAGCTTTCTTT. It codes for CASSSQVNTEAFF.

In this sample, this clone turned up a few times. The rearrangement links TRBV10-3 to TRBJ1-1; D is perhaps TRBD1 (5 bases). The length of the CDR3 is 13 residues. The germline V and J ends were trimmed by 6 bases and 1 base, with 9 bases remaining between them. Germline CDR1 reads ENHRY; CDR2 reads SYGVKD. CDR3 in DNA: TGTGCCATCAGGCCACAGGAGAACACTGAAGCTTTCTTT. Amino acids: CAIRPQENTEAFF.

The CDR3 nucleotides read TGTGCCAGCAGTTTTACTGCCGGGACTAAATTCAATGAGCAGTTCTTC. Its translation: CASSFTAGTKFNEQFF. V gene TRBV28 combines with J gene TRBJ2-1; TRBD2 matches 7 bases. Trimming at V came to 3 bases and at J to 6 bases, leaving 11 bases not matched to a gene. The CDR3 is 16 amino acids. The V gene's germline CDR1 is MDHEN and CDR2 SYDVKM.

This clone was counted a single time. The rearrangement joins TRBV4-2 to TRBJ2-1, with D tentatively TRBD2 (6 bases). The V gene's germline CDR1 is LGHNA and CDR2 YNFKEQ. V shed 1 base and J shed 7 bases, with 11 bases lying between them. This CDR3 is built from 14 residues. For the CDR3, the DNA is TGTGCCAGCAGCCAAGTTGCAGGGAGGAATGAGCAGTTCTTC. Its protein is CASSQVAGRNEQFF.

The V call is TRBV7-2, the J call TRBJ1-3, with D hard to call. This CDR3 contains 15 residues. V lost 1 base and J 3 bases, leaving 10 bases between the germline ends. The germline CDR1 and CDR2 sequences are SGHTA and FQGNSA. CDR3 in amino acids: CASSLGSGNGNTIYF. CDR3 bases: TGTGCCAGCAGCTTAGGGTCAGGAAATGGAAACACCATATATTTT. The full variable domain, with the rest looked up from reference TRBV7-2 and TRBJ1-3, is GAGVSQSPSNKVTEKGKDVELRCDPISGHTALYWYRQSLGQGLEFLIYFQGNSAPDKSGLPSDRFSAERTGGSVSTLTIQRTQQEDSAVYLCASSLGSGNGNTIYFGEGSWLTVV.

The chain links TRBV5-5 to TRBJ1-1; D possibly corresponds to TRBD1 (6 bases). Germline CDR1 SGHKS, CDR2 YYEKEE (reference sequence). V lost 2 bases to trimming and J lost 0 bases, with 11 bases between them. The CDR3 has 15 amino acids. In DNA, the CDR3 is TGTGCCAGCAGCTTCATGACAGGAATGAACACTGAAGCTTTCTTT. Its translation is CASSFMTGMNTEAFF.

This chain connects TRBV6-6 to TRBJ1-1; tentative D call: TRBD1 (5 bases). Trimming took off 7 bases at V and 4 bases at J, with 13 bases between the two ends. The CDR3 is 13 amino acids. The germline gives CDR1 MNHNY, CDR2 SVGAGI (reference sequence). CDR3 nucleotide sequence: TGTGCCAGCATACGGGGGAGCGGCACTGAAGCTTTCTTT. Translating it yields CASIRGSGTEAFF.